The 2 T cell receptor beta chains below all came from one sample that was sequenced in a study of CD8 T cells in Susac syndrome. An input of roughly 0.5 to 1 ug of RNA was subjected to reverse transcription using random hexamers. From the immunoSEQ multiplex PCR reads, TCRdb called clonotypes with MiXCR, one entry per CDR3 protein. This sample has some 260,000 distinct CDR3 sequences; 90% to 95% occur once, and the top ten carry about 0.07%. Sample: CD4+ T cells from PBMCs. Receptors were obtained from a human donor with multiple sclerosis.

CDR3 sequence (DNA): TGTGCCAGCTCACGCGGGACTCAAGAGACCCAGTACTTC. Translating it yields CASSRGTQETQYF. The V gene is TRBV18, the J gene TRBJ2-5; TRBD2 might be the D (6 bases). This CDR3 contains 13 residues. V gave up 4 bases and J gave up 2 bases, with 8 bases separating them. Germline CDR1 is KGHSH and CDR2 is LQKENI.

V usage is TRBV24-1 and J usage is TRBJ2-3; 8 bases are shared with TRBD2. The CDR3 totals 14 residues. The V gene's germline CDR1 is KGHDR and CDR2 SFDVKD. V shed 5 bases, J shed 5 bases, and the junction held 5 bases outside the gene matches. The CDR3 sequence: CATSVAGGQDTQYF. CDR3 in DNA: TGTGCCACCAGTGTGGCGGGGGGCCAAGATACGCAGTATTTT.